The 21 T cell receptor beta chains reported below all come from one sample, sequenced in a study of T cells in women clearing cervical HPV infection. Profiling relied on immunoSEQ multiplex PCR, and the TCRdb table lists in-frame clones only, not all of them. In total, the table holds around 41,000 clones. Sequencing was done on a sample of blood buffy coat. These receptors were taken from a woman aged 18-70 years with a cervical HPV16 infection that either progressed to CIN3+ or cleared (not recorded which).

Concerning this clone: The read finishes 3 residues shy of the CDR3 end, and the germline J gene is used to complete it. The sample has other DNA sequences that encode this CDR3 too. This rearrangement joins TRBV18 to TRBJ2-1; 8 bases agree with TRBD2. The CDR3 extends over 15 amino acids. Germline CDR1 and CDR2: KGHSH and LQKENI. Trimming at V came to 0 bases and at J to 3 bases, leaving 1 base not matched to a gene. CDR3 DNA (partial): TGTGCCAGCTCACCACCAAGCGGGGGCTACAATGAG. Translation gives CASSPPSGGYNE. The complete CDR3 reads CASSPPSGGYNEQFF.

Regarding this clone: The CDR3 is cut off 3 residues early in the read; its end comes from the germline J gene. This sequence joins TRBV4-1 and TRBJ2-3; possibly TRBD1 for D (6 bases). CDR3 length: 18 residues. Germline V gene data show CDR1 as MGHRA and CDR2 as YSYEKL. V lost 1 base, J lost 1 base, and 18 bases lay in between. The CDR3 reads CASSQGGLASEGTDTQYF. The CDR3 bases that were read are TGCGCCAGCAGCCAAGGGGGGCTGGCGAGTGAGGGCACAGATACG.

Comments on this clone: The CDR3 end lies 3 residues beyond the end of the read and is filled in from the germline J gene. The chain employs TRBV18 and TRBJ1-1, with TRBD1 matching 8 bases. The CDR3 has 17 residues. Germline loops: CDR1 KGHSH, CDR2 LQKENI. The V gene end was trimmed by 3 bases and the J gene end by 5 bases; junction bases not matched to a gene: 14. CDR3 protein: CASSPEAGGKEGTEAFF. The sequenced part of the CDR3 DNA is TGTGCCAGCTCACCTGAGGCAGGGGGCAAAGAAGGGACTGAA.

Turning to this clone: The CDR3 end falls 3 residues outside the read, so it is completed with the germline J gene. V is TRBV19 and J is TRBJ1-6; 9 bases fit TRBD1. V gave up 4 bases and J gave up 9 bases; unmatched junction bases: 7. The germline V gene encodes CDR1 LNHDA and CDR2 SQIVND (reference sequence). The CDR3 is made up of 15 amino acids. CDR3 DNA, as far as it was read: TGTGCCAGTAGTAGCGCGACAGGGGGGACTTCACCC. This gives the protein CASSSATGGTSP. The whole CDR3 sequence is CASSSATGGTSPLHF.

Of note for this clone: Coverage ceases 3 residues before the CDR3 finishes, and the germline J gene fills in the end. This chain joins TRBV5-1 and TRBJ1-3; a possible D gene is TRBD1 (5 bases). CDR1 is SGHRS, CDR2 YFSETQ, per germline. The V and J ends lost 4 bases and 0 bases respectively, with 11 bases between them. The CDR3 length is 15 residues. CDR3 DNA, as far as it was read: TGCGCCAGCAGCGGGCAGGGAGGCTCTGGAAACACC. Protein: CASSGQGGSGNT. The whole CDR3 is CASSGQGGSGNTIYF.

The CDR3 DNA, read in part, is TGTGCCAGCAGTACGAGGGGCAGAGGGGATCGAGATACG. Translated: CASSTRGRGDRDT. The full CDR3 protein reads CASSTRGRGDRDTQYF. V usage is TRBV28 and J usage is TRBJ2-3; tentatively, D is TRBD1 or TRBD2 (5 bases each). Coverage ceases 3 residues before the CDR3 finishes, and the germline J gene fills in the end. This CDR3 comprises 16 residues. Germline V gene data show CDR1 as MDHEN and CDR2 as SYDVKM. With 5 bases removed from V and 5 bases from J, the gap between germline ends came to 20 bases.

In the case of this clone: The read falls 3 residues short of the CDR3 end, and the missing part is taken from the germline J gene. This rearrangement joins TRBV5-8 to TRBJ2-7, with TRBD1 matching 10 bases. This CDR3 is built from 15 residues. CDR1 SGHTS and CDR2 YDEGEE come from the germline V gene. V was pared by 4 bases and J by 2 bases, with 6 bases of the junction left unmatched. The CDR3 DNA, read in part, is TGTGCCAGCAGCGCGACAGGGGGCTGGACCTACGAG. Translation gives CASSATGGWTYE. The whole CDR3 region reads CASSATGGWTYEQYF.

In regard to this clone: The read terminates 3 residues ahead of where the CDR3 ends, so the germline J gene completes it. This chain links TRBV12-3 or TRBV12-4 with TRBJ2-3; unclear D gene. There are 12 residues in the CDR3. V lost 2 bases and J 4 bases, leaving 4 bases between the germline ends. The CDR3 loop is CASSLSADTQYF. The part of the CDR3 DNA that was read is TGTGCCAGCAGTTTATCCGCAGATACG.

With regard to this clone: The sequenced fragment ends 3 residues before the CDR3 boundary, so the rest is inferred from the germline J gene. The chain couples TRBV10-3 to TRBJ2-5, with 8 bases identical to TRBD2. With 5 bases clipped from V and 5 bases from J, the junction kept 10 bases outside the gene matches. Germline CDR1 reads ENHRY; CDR2 reads SYGVKD. This CDR3 region has 15 residues. This CDR3 is CAISKAAGAGETQYF. The CDR3 bases that were read are TGTGCCATCAGTAAAGCAGCGGGGGCCGGGGAGACC.

Turning to this clone: From the germline J gene comes the end of the CDR3, since the read stops 3 residues before it. The gene calls are TRBV28 and TRBJ1-2, with D unresolved. This CDR3 is 14 amino acids long. Trimming stripped 5 bases from V and 4 bases from J, with 14 bases between. Per germline, CDR1 MDHEN and CDR2 SYDVKM. This CDR3 reads CASSPSQEVYGYTF. CDR3 DNA (partial): TGTGCCAGCAGTCCTTCCCAGGAAGTCTATGGC.

To note about this clone: The missing CDR3 end, 3 residues past where the read stops, is filled in from the germline J gene. The chain has TRBV18 and TRBJ2-7, with 7 nucleotides matching TRBD1. V gave up 1 base and J gave up 5 bases; unmatched junction bases: 8. The CDR3 length is 15 residues. Germline values: CDR1 KGHSH, CDR2 LQKENI. CDR3 loop: CASSPLPQGVHEQYF. CDR3 bases read: TGTGCCAGCTCACCACTCCCCCAGGGGGTCCACGAG.

In the case of this clone: The missing CDR3 end, 3 residues past where the read stops, is filled in from the germline J gene. The rearrangement joins TRBV7-9 to TRBJ1-3; 7 nucleotides match TRBD1. The CDR3 has 15 amino acids. Losses at the gene ends were 5 bases for V and 4 bases for J; bases not matched to a gene: 8. CDR1 and CDR2 (germline): SEHNR, FQNEAQ (reference sequence). The CDR3 reads CASSGLTGFGNTIYF. CDR3 bases read: TGTGCCAGCAGCGGACTGACAGGGTTCGGAAACACC.

As regards this clone: With the read ending 3 residues before the CDR3 end, the germline J gene is used to fill in that end. The V and J genes are TRBV7-8 and TRBJ1-2; 9 nucleotides line up with TRBD1. V was pared by 5 bases and J by 5 bases, with 9 bases of the junction left unmatched. Germline-derived CDR1 and CDR2 are SGHVS and FQNEAQ. CDR3 length equals 15 residues. The covered CDR3 bases are TGTGCCAGCAGCACGGGACAGGGAACAGGGTATGGC. Its translation is CASSTGQGTGYG. The full-length CDR3 reads as CASSTGQGTGYGYTF.

Comments on this clone: The read stops 3 residues short of the end of the CDR3; the missing end is completed from the germline J gene. The chain carries TRBV20-1 and TRBJ2-2; a possible D gene is TRBD2 (6 bases). The V end was cut by 0 bases, the J end by 1 base, with 9 bases between. This CDR3 spans 15 amino acids. Per germline, CDR1 DFQATT and CDR2 SNEGSKA (reference sequence). This CDR3 is CSARDLAVNTGELFF. The sequenced part of the CDR3 DNA is TGCAGTGCTAGAGATTTAGCGGTGAACACCGGGGAG.

A word on this clone: The junction differs from germline at one of its ends, possibly a read error. The read falls 3 residues short of the CDR3 end, and the missing part is taken from the germline J gene. The rearrangement joins TRBV7-7 to TRBJ2-2; D perhaps matches TRBD1 (6 bases). CDR3 length: 17 amino acids. Per the germline V gene, CDR1 is SSHAT and CDR2 is FNYEAQ (reference sequence). The sequenced CDR3 bases are TGTGCTAGCAGCCGTATTTCAGGGGAGCTGAGCACCGGGGAG. This encodes CASSRISGELSTGE. Given in full, the CDR3 is CASSRISGELSTGELFF.

A remark on this clone: Read coverage stops 3 residues before the CDR3 terminus; the germline J gene supplies the remainder. The V call is TRBV19, the J call TRBJ2-1, with 12 bases that match TRBD2. CDR1 and CDR2 from the germline V gene are LNHDA and SQIVND (reference sequence). J gave up 9 bases and V 4 bases, and 4 bases lay outside the gene matches. The CDR3 has 14 amino acids. The DNA read from the CDR3 is TGTGCCAGTAGTACCTCTAGCGGGAGGGTTGAG. Translation gives CASSTSSGRVE. From start to end, the CDR3 is CASSTSSGRVEQFF.

Details on this clone: The read falls 3 residues short of the CDR3 end, and the missing part is taken from the germline J gene. The chain has TRBV10-3 and TRBJ2-1, with D uncertain. CDR1 and CDR2 from the germline V gene are ENHRY and SYGVKD. Trimming pared 3 bases from V and 5 bases from J, leaving 5 bases between. CDR3 length: 12 amino acids. Partial CDR3 DNA: TGTGCCATCAGTGATCCCAACAATGAG. It specifies CAISDPNNE. The CDR3 reads in full as CAISDPNNEQFF.

Turning to this clone: The read terminates 3 residues ahead of where the CDR3 ends, so the germline J gene completes it. The chain joins TRBV20-1 to TRBJ2-3; D gene ambiguous. There are 14 residues in the CDR3. Germline CDR1 DFQATT, CDR2 SNEGSKA (reference sequence). The ends were cut back, 4 bases at V and 2 bases at J, with 13 bases in the middle. CDR3: CSATLLTNTDTQYF. The CDR3 bases that were read are TGCAGTGCTACTCTTCTAACTAACACAGATACG.

For this clone: The read stops 3 residues short of the end of the CDR3; the missing end is completed from the germline J gene. The rearrangement links TRBV18 to TRBJ2-5; D possibly corresponds to TRBD2 (6 bases). Germline CDR1 reads KGHSH; CDR2 reads LQKENI. V lost 3 bases and J 4 bases, leaving 12 bases between the germline ends. CDR3 length equals 14 residues. The covered CDR3 bases are TGTGCCAGCTCACCGGACATGGGAGGAGAGACC. It yields the protein CASSPDMGGET. The complete CDR3 sequence is CASSPDMGGETQYF.

A remark on this clone: Compared with germline, one end of the junction differs, possibly owing to a read error. Read coverage stops 3 residues before the CDR3 terminus; the germline J gene supplies the remainder. This sequence joins TRBV20-1 and TRBJ1-4; D is perhaps TRBD1 (6 bases). Germline V gene sequence: CDR1 DFQATT, CDR2 SNEGSKA (reference sequence). CDR3 length equals 13 residues. Incomplete CDR3 DNA: TGCAGTACTAGAGGGGGGGGGAATGAAAAA. Its protein is CSTRGGGNEK. Given in full, the CDR3 is CSTRGGGNEKLFF.

Points on this clone: The read ends 3 residues shy of where the CDR3 ends; the end is completed using the germline J gene. The chain couples TRBV4-1 to TRBJ1-1; a weak D match, TRBD1 (5 bases). Germline V gene data show CDR1 as MGHRA and CDR2 as YSYEKL. The CDR3 is 12 residues long. Incomplete CDR3 DNA: TGCGCCAGCAGCCAAGGGGGGGGTTTA. Amino acids: CASSQGGGL. The full CDR3 sequence reads CASSQGGGLAFF.